Each of the 17 T cell receptor beta chains below was sequenced from the same sample in a study of response to subunit inactivated influenza vaccine. TCRdb re-analysed the RT-PCR reads in MiXCR, keeping a single row per CDR3 protein. The sample holds some 520,000 distinct CDR3 sequences; approximately 15% are singletons and the top ten take less than 4%. Sequenced here: CD4+ T cells sorted from PBMCs, sampled around 25 months after vaccination. These receptors were obtained from a man between 45 and 75 years old who received an inactivated influenza vaccine.

The gene calls are TRBV3-1 and TRBJ2-7; a weak D match, TRBD2 (6 bases). V was shortened by 5 bases and J by 7 bases, with 21 bases between the two germline ends. The CDR3 is 15 amino acids. CDR1 and CDR2 from the germline V gene are LGHDT and YNNKEL (reference sequence). The CDR3 loop reads CASSVRRVADVEQYF. The CDR3 DNA reads as TGTGCCAGCAGCGTCAGACGCGTAGCGGACGTTGAGCAGTACTTC.

V and J are TRBV24-1 and TRBJ2-1; the match to TRBD2 covers 8 bases. The germline CDR1 and CDR2 sequences are KGHDR and SFDVKD. The CDR3 consists of 15 residues. The trim removed 7 bases at V and 1 base at J, leaving 5 bases unmatched. The DNA for the CDR3 is TGTGCCACCAGGACTAGCGAAATATCCTACAATGAGCAGTTCTTC. Translation gives CATRTSEISYNEQFF.

V and J are TRBV20-1 and TRBJ2-1; a possible D gene is TRBD1 (6 bases). Germline-derived CDR1 and CDR2 are DFQATT and SNEGSKA (reference sequence). CDR3 length: 15 residues. Trimming took off 0 bases at V and 3 bases at J, with 12 bases between the two ends. The CDR3 DNA follows: TGCAGTGCTAGAGAAGACTTGGACAGCTACAATGAGCAGTTCTTC. This gives the protein CSAREDLDSYNEQFF.

The V and J genes are TRBV7-9 and TRBJ1-4, with 8 bases aligning to TRBD1. Per the germline V gene, CDR1 is SEHNR and CDR2 is FQNEAQ (reference sequence). The trim removed 5 bases at V and 5 bases at J, leaving 7 bases unmatched. CDR3 size: 15 residues. Written as DNA, the CDR3 is TGTGCCAGCAGCCCCGGACAGGGAAGGAATGAAAAACTGTTTTTT. Its translation is CASSPGQGRNEKLFF.

This sequence joins TRBV29-1 and TRBJ2-2; 7 bases line up with TRBD2. Germline CDR1 SQVTM, CDR2 ANQGSEA. With 7 bases clipped from V and 2 bases from J, the junction kept 13 bases outside the gene matches. This CDR3 is built from 16 residues. In DNA, the CDR3 is TGCAGCGCTGCGCGGGGTAGCGGGTTAAACACCGGGGAGCTGTTTTTT. Translation gives CSAARGSGLNTGELFF.

This chain connects TRBV6-6 to TRBJ2-3, with 7 bases fitting TRBD1. The trim removed 8 bases at V and 8 bases at J, leaving 7 bases unmatched. The CDR3 sequence is 12 residues long. Germline V gene data show CDR1 as MNHNY and CDR2 as SVGAGI (reference sequence). In nucleotides, the CDR3 is TGTGCCAGCTTAGTCCCAGGGGGTACGCAGTATTTT. Protein product: CASLVPGGTQYF.

This clonotype was recorded a few times. The chain joins TRBV28 to TRBJ1-3, with a possible D match to TRBD1 (5 bases). V was cut by 6 bases and J by 4 bases, with 16 bases left in between. This CDR3 is built from 15 residues. Germline loops: CDR1 MDHEN, CDR2 SYDVKM. CDR3 region: CASSLYGRAGNTIYF. As DNA, the CDR3 is TGTGCCAGCAGCTTGTATGGCAGGGCAGGAAACACCATATATTTT.

This clonotype was found a few times. This rearrangement joins TRBV11-2 to TRBJ2-6; D uncertain. Germline-derived CDR1 and CDR2 are SGHAT and FQNNGV. V lost 5 bases, J lost 1 base, and 9 bases lay in between. The CDR3 is 15 residues long. Written as DNA, the CDR3 is TGTGCCAGCAGCGTTAGTTATTCTGGGGCCAACGTCCTGACTTTC. Translated: CASSVSYSGANVLTF.

The V gene is TRBV3-1, the J gene TRBJ1-1; D gene ambiguous. CDR3 length: 13 residues. V shed 0 bases and J shed 4 bases, with 6 bases lying between them. CDR1 and CDR2 from the germline V gene are LGHDT and YNNKEL (reference sequence). This CDR3 reads CASSQERRTEAFF. The CDR3 bases are TGTGCCAGCAGCCAAGAGCGCCGCACTGAAGCTTTCTTT.

This clonotype showed up just a few times. The V call is TRBV6-5, the J call TRBJ2-3; 12 bases map to TRBD2. This CDR3 has 18 amino acids. V dropped 2 bases and J dropped 3; count of bases not matched to a gene: 9. From germline, CDR1 is MNHEY and CDR2 SVGAGI. The CDR3 reads CASSYGSSGRARTDTQYF. CDR3 nucleotide sequence: TGTGCCAGCAGTTACGGGTCTAGCGGGAGGGCCAGAACAGATACGCAGTATTTT.

This clonotype turned up a few times. V usage is TRBV20-1 and J usage is TRBJ2-3; 14 bases line up with TRBD2. Germline trimming cut 7 bases from V and 5 bases from J; bases unmatched to any gene: 5. CDR1 and CDR2 (germline): DFQATT, SNEGSKA (reference sequence). This CDR3 has 14 amino acids. The CDR3 region has the DNA TGCAGTGTGACTAGCGGGGGGGCCCTAGATACGCAGTATTTT. This gives the protein CSVTSGGALDTQYF.

The genes are TRBV9 and TRBJ2-1, with 8 bases matching TRBD2. CDR1 SGDLS and CDR2 YYNGEE come from the germline V gene. The CDR3 covers 16 residues. V shed 1 base and J 4 bases; nucleotides not matched to a gene: 7. The CDR3 DNA sequence: TGTGCCAGCAGCGTATCCGGGGGGGCTTGGTACAATGAGCAGTTCTTC. Translation: CASSVSGGAWYNEQFF.

This clonotype was recorded at least ten times. This chain uses TRBV28 with TRBJ2-7, with TRBD2 as a possible D gene (7 bases). V was shortened by 3 bases and J by 0 bases, with 9 bases between the two germline ends. CDR3 length: 14 amino acids. Germline CDR1 and CDR2: MDHEN and SYDVKM. CDR3 amino acids: CASSFGGASYEQYF. CDR3 DNA sequence: TGTGCCAGCAGTTTTGGGGGGGCCTCCTACGAGCAGTACTTC.

The chain joins TRBV20-1 to TRBJ2-3; no clear D gene. Trimming stripped 0 bases from V and 4 bases from J, with 5 bases between. CDR3 size: 12 residues. From germline, CDR1 is DFQATT and CDR2 SNEGSKA (reference sequence). CDR3 region: CSARDVPDTQYF. The CDR3 coding sequence is TGCAGTGCTAGAGATGTGCCAGATACGCAGTATTTT.

This clonotype appeared a few times. The chain links TRBV15 to TRBJ2-3; D call uncertain. Germline V lookup: CDR1 LNHNV, CDR2 YYDKDF (reference sequence). This CDR3 comprises 14 residues. Between the trimmed V and J ends, which lost 2 bases and 0 bases, there was a span of 6 bases. The CDR3 here is CATSRRLSTDTQYF. DNA of the CDR3: TGTGCCACCAGCAGAAGACTTAGCACAGATACGCAGTATTTT.

This clonotype was recorded at least ten times. The rearrangement uses TRBV10-3 and TRBJ1-4, with 10 bases that match TRBD1. Germline loops: CDR1 ENHRY, CDR2 SYGVKD. J gave up 8 bases and V 6 bases, and 6 bases lay outside the gene matches. There are 14 residues in the CDR3. In DNA, the CDR3 is TGTGCCATCAGCCTCGACAGGGGGCGGGAAAAACTGTTTTTT. It translates to CAISLDRGREKLFF.

The rearrangement joins TRBV20-1 to TRBJ1-1, with a possible D match to TRBD1 (6 bases). This CDR3 has 13 amino acids. CDR1 DFQATT and CDR2 SNEGSKA come from the germline V gene (reference sequence). V lost 2 bases and J lost 1, with 8 bases in between. CDR3 sequence (DNA): TGCAGTGCTAGAAGAGGGGGGAACACTGAAGCTTTCTTT. As protein: CSARRGGNTEAFF.